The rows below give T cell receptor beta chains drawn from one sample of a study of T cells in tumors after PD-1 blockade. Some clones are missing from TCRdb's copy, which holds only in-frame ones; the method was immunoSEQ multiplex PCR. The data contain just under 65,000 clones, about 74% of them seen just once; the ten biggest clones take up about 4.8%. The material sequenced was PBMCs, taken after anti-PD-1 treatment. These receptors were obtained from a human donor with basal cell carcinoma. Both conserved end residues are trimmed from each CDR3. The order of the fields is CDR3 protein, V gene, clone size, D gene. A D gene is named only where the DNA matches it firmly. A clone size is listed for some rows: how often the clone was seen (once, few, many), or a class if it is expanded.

CDR3: ASSQGQGGGQETQY; V: TRBV5-1; size: .; D: TRBD1
CDR3: ASRGAGQGHTEAF; V: TRBV19; size: .; D: .
CDR3: AISEGNSNQPQH; V: TRBV10-3; size: .; D: .
CDR3: ASSPGALAGANVLT; V: TRBV25-1; size: .; D: .
CDR3: ASSDSFFGTSGQETQY; V: TRBV6-4; size: few; D: TRBD2
CDR3: ASSRREGMGTDTQY; V: TRBV7-9; size: .; D: TRBD2
CDR3: ASSYTPTDTQY; V: TRBV6-5; size: .; D: .
CDR3: ASSQGLQINSPLH; V: TRBV3-1/TRBV3-2; size: .; D: .
CDR3: TSSQEIRDTCSYEQY; V: TRBV1; size: .; D: .
CDR3: ASSIEATGTISYEQY; V: TRBV19; size: few; D: TRBD2
CDR3: ASSLARANTEAF; V: TRBV5-1; size: once; D: .
CDR3: ASTVTGSTNEKLF; V: TRBV5-1; size: .; D: .
CDR3: AWSVNPSGGAAGELF; V: TRBV30; size: few; D: TRBD2
CDR3: ASSQGGPNNYGYT; V: TRBV7-9; size: .; D: TRBD1
CDR3: ASSSGTLTYEQY; V: TRBV2; size: once; D: .
CDR3: ASSKGEGNQPQH; V: TRBV21-1; size: .; D: .
CDR3: ASSSGTSGGPGETQY; V: TRBV7-7; size: .; D: TRBD2